The 27 T cell receptor beta chains given below trace back to one sample, sequenced in a study of blood T cell repertoires in COVID-19. This table comes from immunoSEQ multiplex PCR, and its TCRdb copy is limited to in-frame clones, with some not included. The table records around 190,000 clones, approximately 89% of them present only once. The source material was peripheral blood. Receptor source: a woman aged 55-70 years with acute or convalescent COVID-19.

V usage is TRBV12-5 and J usage is TRBJ2-1, with TRBD2 matching 12 bases. Unmatched junction bases numbered 24, after V lost 0 bases and J lost 3 bases. There are 24 residues in the CDR3. The V gene's germline CDR1 is LGHNT and CDR2 FRNRAP. CDR3 region: CASGLVNRGLAGRGGTGVYNEQFF. The CDR3 region has the DNA TGTGCTAGTGGTTTGGTAAACCGCGGACTAGCGGGAAGGGGAGGAACGGGGGTCTACAATGAGCAGTTCTTC.

CDR3 in DNA: TGTGCCAGCAGCTTGGCCCCGACAGGGACCAATTCACCCCTCCACTTT. Translation: CASSLAPTGTNSPLHF. The chain recombines TRBV11-2 with TRBJ1-6, with 7 bases identical to TRBD1. V dropped 3 bases and J dropped 7; count of bases not matched to a gene: 9. The CDR3 has 16 residues. Germline V gene lookup returns CDR1 SGHAT and CDR2 FQNNGV.

This chain connects TRBV28 to TRBJ2-2; the match to TRBD2 covers 12 bases. Trimming at V came to 6 bases and at J to 8 bases, leaving 4 bases not matched to a gene. The germline V gene encodes CDR1 MDHEN and CDR2 SYDVKM. CDR3 size: 14 residues. CDR3 amino acids: CASRRTSGTGELFF. The CDR3 coding sequence is TGTGCCAGCAGGAGGACTAGCGGGACTGGGGAGCTGTTTTTT.

This clone has only one observation. The CDR3 here is CASSVSLTSGGTDTQYF. The CDR3 DNA sequence: TGTGCCAGCAGCGTCTCCCTGACTAGCGGAGGCACAGATACGCAGTATTTT. This chain links TRBV9 with TRBJ2-3; 9 bases are a match to TRBD2. J gave up 1 base and V 2 bases, and 8 bases lay outside the gene matches. This CDR3 spans 17 amino acids. In germline, CDR1 is SGDLS, CDR2 YYNGEE. Full variable domain (outside the CDR3, taken from reference TRBV9 and TRBJ2-3): DSGVTQTPKHLITATGQRVTLRCSPRSGDLSVYWYQQSLDQGLQFLIQYYNGEERAKGNILERFSAQQFPDLHSELNLSSLELGDSALYFCASSVSLTSGGTDTQYFGPGTRLTVL.

The chain carries TRBV9 and TRBJ1-2; 8 nucleotides agree with TRBD1. There are 16 residues in the CDR3. The trim removed 0 bases at V and 4 bases at J, leaving 8 bases unmatched. Germline V lookup: CDR1 SGDLS, CDR2 YYNGEE. CDR3 sequence (DNA): TGTGCCAGCAGCGTAGGGGGACAGGCCCAGGGCTATGGCTACACCTTC. This sequence encodes CASSVGGQAQGYGYTF.

The CDR3 DNA reads TGTGCCAGCAGCCCTGCTAGCGGTGGCACCGGGGAGCTGTTTTTT. Translated, it gives CASSPASGGTGELFF. The chain is built from TRBV27 and TRBJ2-2, with 7 bases matching TRBD2. The germline CDR1 and CDR2 sequences are MNHEY and SMNVEV (reference sequence). The J segment lost 4 bases and the V segment lost 6 bases, leaving 8 bases of the junction unmatched. The CDR3 runs to 15 residues.

V usage is TRBV19 and J usage is TRBJ1-6, with D hard to call. V lost 6 bases and J 5 bases, leaving 14 bases between the germline ends. The CDR3 consists of 15 residues. Germline-derived CDR1 and CDR2 are LNHDA and SQIVND (reference sequence). The CDR3 sequence is CASSYLQPDNSPLHF. CDR3 in DNA: TGTGCCAGTAGCTATTTACAGCCTGATAATTCACCCCTCCACTTT.

The chain joins TRBV7-3 to TRBJ2-5; 11 nucleotides agree with TRBD2. The CDR3 has 16 residues. The germline gives CDR1 SGHTA, CDR2 FQGTGA. V gave up 5 bases and J gave up 1 base; unmatched junction bases: 6. The CDR3 sequence: CASSPLAGGAQETQYF. CDR3 sequence (DNA): TGTGCCAGCAGCCCTTTAGCGGGAGGGGCCCAAGAGACCCAGTACTTC.

This rearrangement joins TRBV29-1 to TRBJ2-3; D is unresolved. Germline CDR1 and CDR2: SQVTM and ANQGSEA. The CDR3 contains 11 residues. Trimming pared 7 bases from V and 4 bases from J, leaving 9 bases between. CDR3 DNA: TGCAGCGCCGAACGGGCAGATACGCAGTATTTT. Protein: CSAERADTQYF.

The genes are TRBV28 and TRBJ2-1; 13 nucleotides match TRBD2. V lost 3 bases and J lost 2; bases outside the gene matches: 4. Germline CDR1 reads MDHEN; CDR2 reads SYDVKM. The CDR3 has 17 residues. The CDR3 DNA is TGTGCCAGCAGTTTGCAAGGACTAGCGGGGGCCTACAATGAGCAGTTCTTC. Protein: CASSLQGLAGAYNEQFF. Complete variable domain (other parts from reference TRBV28 and TRBJ2-1): DVKVTQSSRYLVKRTGEKVFLECVQDMDHENMFWYRQDPGLGLRLIYFSYDVKMKEKGDIPEGYSVSREKKERFSLILESASTNQTSMYLCASSLQGLAGAYNEQFFGPGTRLTVL.

The chain recombines TRBV6-5 with TRBJ2-2; a possible D gene is TRBD1 (6 bases). V shed 9 bases and J shed 8 bases, with 16 bases lying between them. The CDR3 extends over 13 amino acids. Looked up from germline, CDR1 is MNHEY and CDR2 is SVGAGI. The CDR3 here is CASTRTVMGELFF. Written as DNA, the CDR3 is TGTGCCAGTACCAGGACAGTTATGGGGGAGCTGTTTTTT.

The chain recombines TRBV11-3 with TRBJ2-1, with D tentatively TRBD1 (5 bases). CDR1 and CDR2 from the germline V gene are SGHNT and YENEEA. The CDR3 runs to 17 residues. The germline V and J ends were trimmed by 2 bases and 4 bases, with 18 bases remaining between them. CDR3 region: CASSLMGRPGGYNEQFF. As DNA, the CDR3 is TGTGCCAGCAGCTTAATGGGGCGTCCCGGCGGATACAATGAGCAGTTCTTC.

The V gene is TRBV7-3, the J gene TRBJ2-3; TRBD2 aligns across 8 bases. Looked up from germline, CDR1 is SGHTA and CDR2 is FQGTGA. J lost 5 bases, V lost 4 bases, and 2 bases had no gene match. This CDR3 comprises 13 residues. CDR3 sequence (DNA): TGTGCCAGCAGCTCCAGCGGGGGAGATACGCAGTATTTT. Its protein is CASSSSGGDTQYF.

The V gene is TRBV3-1 (or the pseudogene TRBV3-2), the J gene TRBJ1-1; tentative D call: TRBD1 (5 bases). The germline CDR1 and CDR2 sequences are LGHDT and YNNKEL (reference sequence). CDR3 size: 14 residues. Trimming pared 4 bases from V and 0 bases from J, leaving 9 bases between. Here the CDR3 DNA reads TGTGCCAGCAGCCCCCCGACAGTGAACACTGAAGCTTTCTTT. Its translation is CASSPPTVNTEAFF.

J is TRBJ1-2 and V is TRBV2, with D possibly TRBD1 on 6 matching bases. The germline gives CDR1 SNHLY, CDR2 FYNNEI. The CDR3 contains 12 residues. Between the trimmed V and J ends, which lost 5 bases and 8 bases, there was a span of 12 bases. CDR3 sequence reads: CASSYTGSGYTF. The CDR3, as DNA: TGTGCCAGCAGTTACACAGGGAGCGGCTACACCTTC.

This chain uses TRBV3-1 (or the pseudogene TRBV3-2) with TRBJ1-4; 8 positions match TRBD1. V shed 2 bases, J shed 7 bases, and the junction held 9 bases outside the gene matches. The CDR3 totals 16 residues. Looked up from germline, CDR1 is LGHDT and CDR2 is YNNKEL (reference sequence). The DNA of the CDR3 is TGTGCCAGCAGCCAACGCGGACAGGGAATCGGTGAAAAACTGTTTTTT. Protein product: CASSQRGQGIGEKLFF.

This chain uses TRBV7-9 with TRBJ2-2; D is possibly TRBD2 (5 bases). Trimming cost V 4 bases and J 4 bases, with 13 bases left between them. CDR1 and CDR2 from the germline V gene are SEHNR and FQNEAQ (reference sequence). The CDR3 sequence is 15 residues long. The CDR3 spells CASSSLGRVTGELFF. DNA for the CDR3: TGTGCCAGCAGCTCCCTCGGGCGGGTCACCGGGGAGCTGTTTTTT.

V gene TRBV7-2 combines with J gene TRBJ2-3; D possibly corresponds to TRBD1 (5 bases). This CDR3 comprises 13 residues. V was shortened by 5 bases and J by 5 bases, with 11 bases between the two germline ends. Germline V gene lookup returns CDR1 SGHTA and CDR2 FQGNSA. CDR3 sequence: CASSGQGGDTQYF. CDR3 coding DNA: TGTGCCAGCAGCGGGCAGGGTGGAGATACGCAGTATTTT.

The chain joins TRBV19 to TRBJ2-7; 7 bases map to TRBD1. CDR3 length: 13 amino acids. Losses at the gene ends were 5 bases for V and 7 bases for J; bases not matched to a gene: 8. The germline V gene encodes CDR1 LNHDA and CDR2 SQIVND (reference sequence). CDR3 sequence reads: CASSVDRVGEQYV. In nucleotides, the CDR3 is TGTGCCAGTAGTGTCGACAGGGTTGGGGAGCAGTACGTC.

This clone was counted once. The chain uses TRBV14 and TRBJ1-6, with D maybe TRBD1 (6 bases). Germline values: CDR1 SGHDN, CDR2 FVKESK. Between the trimmed V and J ends, which lost 0 bases and 7 bases, there was a span of 10 bases. The CDR3 totals 15 residues. CDR3 sequence reads: CASSQEARGNSPLHF. The CDR3 DNA sequence: TGTGCCAGCAGCCAAGAGGCCAGGGGCAATTCACCCCTCCACTTT.

The chain links TRBV29-1 to TRBJ1-6; no reliable D call. V gave up 7 bases and J gave up 10 bases, with 17 bases separating them. Germline CDR1 and CDR2: SQVTM and ANQGSEA. The CDR3 runs to 13 residues. CDR3 residues: CSAQDGLGSPLHF. In DNA form, the CDR3 reads TGCAGCGCCCAGGACGGACTGGGATCACCCCTCCACTTT.

V and J are TRBV15 and TRBJ1-4; TRBD1 is a possible D gene (5 bases). V lost 6 bases, J lost 6 bases, and 14 bases lay in between. From germline, CDR1 is LNHNV and CDR2 YYDKDF (reference sequence). There are 14 residues in the CDR3. The CDR3 is CATSPRGFDEKLFF. CDR3 nucleotide sequence: TGTGCCACCAGTCCAAGGGGTTTTGATGAAAAACTGTTTTTT.

V usage is TRBV3-1 (or the pseudogene TRBV3-2) and J usage is TRBJ1-2, with unresolved D. V was cut by 1 base and J by 8 bases, with 11 bases left in between. This CDR3 comprises 13 residues. CDR1 is LGHDT and CDR2 is YNNKEL in the germline V gene (reference sequence). The CDR3 region is CASSQGPLTGYTF. For the CDR3, the DNA is TGTGCCAGCAGCCAAGGCCCCTTGACAGGCTACACCTTC.

The chain employs TRBV10-3 and TRBJ2-1; the D gene is possibly TRBD2 (6 bases). The length of the CDR3 is 15 residues. Trimming stripped 0 bases from V and 1 base from J, with 7 bases between. The germline V gene has CDR1 ENHRY and CDR2 SYGVKD. Here the CDR3 reads CAISESRESYNEQFF. Here the CDR3 DNA reads TGTGCCATCAGTGAGTCCCGGGAGTCCTACAATGAGCAGTTCTTC.

The V gene is TRBV10-2, the J gene TRBJ2-1; D remains unclear. The CDR3 is made up of 13 amino acids. Trimming took 2 bases from V and 5 from J, leaving 7 bases between them. Germline V gene lookup returns CDR1 WSHSY and CDR2 SAAADI. The CDR3 here is CASSEKLHNEQFF. In nucleotides, the CDR3 is TGCGCCAGCAGTGAGAAGCTTCACAATGAGCAGTTCTTC.

This sequence joins TRBV6-5 and TRBJ1-2; a possible D gene is TRBD1 (5 bases). The V end was cut by 0 bases, the J end by 3 bases, with 11 bases between. Germline V gene sequence: CDR1 MNHEY, CDR2 SVGAGI. The CDR3 covers 15 residues. CDR3 nucleotide sequence: TGTGCCAGCAGTTACTCGCCCAGGGTAGACTATGGCTACACCTTC. This translates into CASSYSPRVDYGYTF.

This chain connects TRBV9 to TRBJ2-2; 7 bases line up with TRBD1. Germline CDR1 is SGDLS and CDR2 is YYNGEE. V lost 4 bases, J lost 0 bases, and 3 bases stayed unmatched. This CDR3 spans 15 amino acids. The CDR3 loop is CASSPGTANTGELFF. The CDR3 coding sequence is TGTGCCAGCAGCCCCGGGACAGCGAACACCGGGGAGCTGTTTTTT.